This is a list of T cell receptor beta chains from one sample in a study of blood T cell repertoires in COVID-19. Sequencing used immunoSEQ multiplex PCR; TCRdb keeps in-frame clones, though not all of them. This repertoire shows 210,000 or so clones, less than 90% found once; its top ten account for 15% to 20%. The specimen was peripheral blood. These receptors were collected from a woman of 80 years or more with active or convalescent COVID-19. Each CDR3 is given with its conserved first and last residue.

j_call: TRBJ2-2
v_call: TRBV5-1
cdr3_aa: CASSLTRVGTGELFF

j_call: TRBJ1-1
v_call: TRBV30
cdr3_aa: CAWSVPRGLRNTEAFF

j_call: TRBJ1-2
v_call: TRBV2
cdr3_aa: CASSGGDYGYTF

j_call: TRBJ2-1
v_call: TRBV6-1
cdr3_aa: CASSEATKGSYNEQFF

j_call: TRBJ1-4
v_call: TRBV19
cdr3_aa: CASSIGGATNEKLFF

j_call: TRBJ2-3
v_call: TRBV5-1
cdr3_aa: CASSLKGGFSTDTQYF

j_call: TRBJ2-1
v_call: TRBV29-1
cdr3_aa: CSVGLAGGEGEQFF

j_call: TRBJ1-1
v_call: TRBV4-3
cdr3_aa: CASSQVWASSDTEAFF

j_call: TRBJ2-3
v_call: TRBV9
cdr3_aa: CASSVYPLSTDTQYF

j_call: TRBJ2-7
v_call: TRBV6-5
cdr3_aa: CASSLQGLPYEQYF

j_call: TRBJ2-1
v_call: TRBV5-1
cdr3_aa: CASSLASGSLDNEQFF

j_call: TRBJ1-1
v_call: TRBV11-1
cdr3_aa: CASSFRVTEAFF

j_call: TRBJ2-3
v_call: TRBV6-2/TRBV6-3
cdr3_aa: CASSNTPDTQYF

j_call: TRBJ2-7
v_call: TRBV27
cdr3_aa: CASSEPSPGQSYEQYF

j_call: TRBJ1-2
v_call: TRBV15
cdr3_aa: CATSRGSGGGYTF

j_call: TRBJ2-3
v_call: TRBV9
cdr3_aa: CASSVAGGLAADTQYF

j_call: TRBJ2-7
v_call: TRBV9
cdr3_aa: CASSVAIGQAYEQYF

j_call: TRBJ2-1
v_call: TRBV5-4
cdr3_aa: CASSLAGVQEQFF

j_call: TRBJ2-7
v_call: TRBV5-8
cdr3_aa: CASNGQYF

j_call: TRBJ1-5
v_call: TRBV10-3
cdr3_aa: CASRGDINQPQHF

j_call: TRBJ1-4
v_call: TRBV4-1
cdr3_aa: CASSQGGYEKLFF

j_call: TRBJ2-2
v_call: TRBV30
cdr3_aa: CAWTDRGSRELFF

j_call: TRBJ1-5
v_call: TRBV28
cdr3_aa: CASSDRTGDNQPQHF